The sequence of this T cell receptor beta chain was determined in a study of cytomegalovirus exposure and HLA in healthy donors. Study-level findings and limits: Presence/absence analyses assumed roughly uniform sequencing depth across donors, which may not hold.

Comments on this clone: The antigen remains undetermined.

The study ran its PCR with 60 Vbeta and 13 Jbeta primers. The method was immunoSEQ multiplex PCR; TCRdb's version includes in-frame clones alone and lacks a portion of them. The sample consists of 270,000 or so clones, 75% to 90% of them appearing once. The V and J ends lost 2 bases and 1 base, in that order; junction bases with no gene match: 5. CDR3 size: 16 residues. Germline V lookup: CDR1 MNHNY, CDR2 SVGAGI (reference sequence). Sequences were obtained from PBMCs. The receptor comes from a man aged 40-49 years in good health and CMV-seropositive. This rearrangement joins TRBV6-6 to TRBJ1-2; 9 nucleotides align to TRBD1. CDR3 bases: TGTGCCAGCAGTTACCCCGAGACAGGGGGTAACTATGGCTACACCTTC. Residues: CASSYPETGGNYGYTF.